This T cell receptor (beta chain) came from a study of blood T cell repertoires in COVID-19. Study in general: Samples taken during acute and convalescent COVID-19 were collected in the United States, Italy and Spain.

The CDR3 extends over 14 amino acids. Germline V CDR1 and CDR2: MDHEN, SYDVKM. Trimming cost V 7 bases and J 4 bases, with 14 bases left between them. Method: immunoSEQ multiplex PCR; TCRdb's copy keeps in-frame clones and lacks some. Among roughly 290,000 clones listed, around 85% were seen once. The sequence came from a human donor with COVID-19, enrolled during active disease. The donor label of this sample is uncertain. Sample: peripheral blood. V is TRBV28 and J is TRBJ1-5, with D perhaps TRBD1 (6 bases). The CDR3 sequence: CASNEGHPNQPQHF. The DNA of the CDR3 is TGTGCCAGCAATGAGGGACACCCTAATCAGCCCCAGCATTTT.